This record looks at one T cell receptor (beta chain) sequence and its context. Its matching antigen is unknown. This record belongs to a study of blood T cell dynamics during melanoma immunotherapy. Across the study: First-line therapy was either pembrolizumab or nivolumab with ipilimumab for metastatic melanoma. General study findings and limits: Immune-effector CD8+ cells best matched cell-free DNA CDR3 sequences and were most clonal.

Trimming left V 4 bases short and J 4 bases short, with 20 bases between. Looked up from germline, CDR1 is SGDLS and CDR2 is YYNGEE. CDR3 length: 16 amino acids. Regarding time point: week 3, after first cycle of checkpoint inhibitor. No patient had earlier systemic cancer treatment, concurrent immunosuppressants, or another active cancer. All DNA from each sorted CD8+ subset was loaded. This table comes from immunoSEQ multiplex PCR, and its TCRdb copy is limited to in-frame clones, with some not included. Of more than 10,000 clones listed, about 90% were seen once; the top ten hold around 0.19%. Source: effector memory CD8+ T cells from blood, taken from a patient treated with checkpoint blockade. The rearrangement joins TRBV9 to TRBJ1-1, with a possible D match to TRBD1 (5 bases). This TCR was sampled from a human donor with melanoma. CDR3 residues: CASSITRDSPGTEAFF. CDR3 nucleotide sequence: TGTGCCAGCAGCATAACCCGGGACTCACCCGGCACTGAAGCTTTCTTT.